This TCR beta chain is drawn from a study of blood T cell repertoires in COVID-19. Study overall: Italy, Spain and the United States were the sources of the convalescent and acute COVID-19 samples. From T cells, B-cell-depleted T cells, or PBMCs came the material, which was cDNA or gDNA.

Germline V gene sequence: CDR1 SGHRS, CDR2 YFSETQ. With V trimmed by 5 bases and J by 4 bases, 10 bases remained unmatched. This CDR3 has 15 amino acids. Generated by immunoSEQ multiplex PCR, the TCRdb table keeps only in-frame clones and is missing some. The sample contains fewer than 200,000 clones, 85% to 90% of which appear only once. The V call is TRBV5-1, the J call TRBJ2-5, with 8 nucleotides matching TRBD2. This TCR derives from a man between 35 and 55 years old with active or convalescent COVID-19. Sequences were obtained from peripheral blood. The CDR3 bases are TGCGCCAGCAGACTGACCGGGACTAGGGGAGAGACCCAGTACTTC. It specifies CASRLTGTRGETQYF.